This T cell receptor beta chain appears in the sequencing data of a study of blood T cells in healthy people across ages. A J-beta primer mix and a sample-barcoded 5' primer were used in a second PCR of about 7 to 12 cycles. TCRdb itself ran the 5' RACE reads through MiXCR, one entry per CDR3 protein. The data hold 800,000 to 900,000 distinct CDR3 sequences, with 60% to 80% observed a single time. The length of the CDR3 is 14 residues. V was pared by 2 bases and J by 1 base, with 5 bases between. Germline V gives CDR1 ENHRY, CDR2 SYGVKD. The sample comprised blood. The chain joins TRBV10-3 to TRBJ1-4; the D is unclear. The clonotype originates from a man between 25 and 39 years old in good health. CDR3 nucleotides: TGTGCCATCAGTGAGGGTGGAACTAATGAAAAACTGTTTTTT. Translated: CAISEGGTNEKLFF.